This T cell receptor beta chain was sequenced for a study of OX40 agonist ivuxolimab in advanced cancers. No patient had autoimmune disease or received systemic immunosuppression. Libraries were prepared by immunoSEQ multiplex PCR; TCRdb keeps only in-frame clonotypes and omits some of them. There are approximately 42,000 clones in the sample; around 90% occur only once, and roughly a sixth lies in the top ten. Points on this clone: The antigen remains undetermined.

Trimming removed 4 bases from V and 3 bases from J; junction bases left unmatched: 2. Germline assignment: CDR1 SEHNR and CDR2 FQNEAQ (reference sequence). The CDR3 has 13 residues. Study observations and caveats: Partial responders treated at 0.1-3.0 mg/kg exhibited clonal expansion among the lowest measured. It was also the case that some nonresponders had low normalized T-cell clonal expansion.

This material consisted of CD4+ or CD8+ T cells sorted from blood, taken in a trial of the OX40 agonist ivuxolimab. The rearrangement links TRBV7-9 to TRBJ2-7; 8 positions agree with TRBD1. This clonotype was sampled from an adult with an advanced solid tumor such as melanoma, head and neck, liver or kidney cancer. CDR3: CASSSDRVYEQYV. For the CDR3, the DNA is TGTGCCAGCAGCTCGGACAGGGTCTACGAGCAGTACGTC.